The clone carrying this T cell receptor beta chain was seen a single time. Its antigen is currently unknown. The sample is drawn from a study of cytomegalovirus exposure and HLA in healthy donors. Broader study findings: Subsequent analysis found a tendency for first-cohort TCR clusters to co-occur within the approximately 130 validation repertoires. Many donors carried some public TCRs, although rarity characterized most TCR sequences.

It was the approximately 130-subject validation cohort, separate from the approximately 680-subject first cohort, to which the donors belonged. Here immunoSEQ multiplex PCR was the method, and the copy in TCRdb shows in-frame clones only, minus some. Of 55,000 to 65,000 clones in the sample, about 92% were seen once. Sequenced sample: PBMCs. The origin of this receptor is a man aged 18-30 years in good health and CMV-seronegative.

The CDR3 nucleotides are TGTGCCAGCAGCCCGACAGACAAAAACATTCAGTACTTC. It encodes CASSPTDKNIQYF. This rearrangement joins TRBV27 to TRBJ2-4; TRBD1 might be the D (5 bases). This CDR3 has 13 residues. V was trimmed by 6 bases and J by 3 bases, leaving 9 bases between them. CDR1 and CDR2 (germline): MNHEY, SMNVEV (reference sequence).